This is a list of T cell receptor beta chains from one sample in a study of cytomegalovirus exposure and HLA in healthy donors. The table came from immunoSEQ multiplex PCR; TCRdb's copy has only in-frame clones and leaves some out. The table records about 150,000 clones, over 70% of them present only once. The sample was PBMCs. The receptors stem from a young man in good health and CMV-seropositive. Both conserved end residues are part of each CDR3. Each record gives: J gene, clone size, D gene, V gene, CDR3 protein, CDR3 DNA. The D gene is left open where the match is weak. Only part of the rows carry a size: once, few, many, or a class if the clone is expanded.

TRBJ2-7,NA,NA,TRBV28,CASRPSGTLYYEQYF,TGTGCCAGCAGACCCTCCGGGACTCTATACTACGAGCAGTACTTC
TRBJ1-1,NA,NA,TRBV19,CASSIDPPKAFF,TGTGCCAGTAGTATAGATCCCCCCAAAGCTTTCTTT
TRBJ1-3,NA,TRBD1,TRBV6-6,CASSYPTGAGNTIYF,TGTGCCAGCAGTTACCCGACAGGGGCCGGAAACACCATATATTTT
TRBJ1-3,NA,TRBD1,TRBV18,CASSQTGQALSGNTIYF,TGTGCCAGCTCACAAACTGGACAGGCTCTATCTGGAAACACCATATATTTT
TRBJ2-7,NA,TRBD2,TRBV11-2,CASSPGTSGRRSSYEQYF,TGTGCCAGCAGCCCCGGGACTAGCGGGAGGCGGAGCTCCTACGAGCAGTACTTC
TRBJ2-5,few,NA,TRBV4-3,CASSQDRAAEETQYF,TGCGCCAGCAGCCAAGATCGTGCGGCAGAAGAGACCCAGTACTTC
TRBJ2-1,NA,TRBD1,TRBV6-1,CASRSGDRGYNEQFF,TGTGCCAGCCGATCCGGGGACAGGGGATACAATGAGCAGTTCTTC
TRBJ1-1,NA,NA,TRBV28,CASSLWVRANTEAFF,TGTGCCAGCAGTTTATGGGTCAGGGCGAACACTGAAGCTTTCTTT
TRBJ2-4,NA,TRBD1,TRBV5-1,CASSSVTGGLAKNIQYF,TGCGCCAGCAGCTCCGTTACAGGGGGGTTAGCCAAAAACATTCAGTACTTC
TRBJ2-5,once,NA,TRBV6-5,CASKPPRREETQYF,TGTGCCAGCAAGCCCCCCAGGCGAGAGGAGACCCAGTACTTC
TRBJ1-1,few,TRBD1,TRBV5-6,CASSTDRGWTEAFF,TGTGCCAGCAGCACAGACAGGGGGTGGACTGAAGCTTTCTTT
TRBJ2-7,NA,TRBD2,TRBV4-2,CASSQEVAGGSYEQYF,TGTGCCAGCAGCCAAGAGGTAGCGGGGGGTTCCTACGAGCAGTACTTC
TRBJ2-1,NA,NA,TRBV6-5,CASSQGTLYNEQFF,TGTGCCAGCAGCCAGGGGACACTATACAATGAGCAGTTCTTC